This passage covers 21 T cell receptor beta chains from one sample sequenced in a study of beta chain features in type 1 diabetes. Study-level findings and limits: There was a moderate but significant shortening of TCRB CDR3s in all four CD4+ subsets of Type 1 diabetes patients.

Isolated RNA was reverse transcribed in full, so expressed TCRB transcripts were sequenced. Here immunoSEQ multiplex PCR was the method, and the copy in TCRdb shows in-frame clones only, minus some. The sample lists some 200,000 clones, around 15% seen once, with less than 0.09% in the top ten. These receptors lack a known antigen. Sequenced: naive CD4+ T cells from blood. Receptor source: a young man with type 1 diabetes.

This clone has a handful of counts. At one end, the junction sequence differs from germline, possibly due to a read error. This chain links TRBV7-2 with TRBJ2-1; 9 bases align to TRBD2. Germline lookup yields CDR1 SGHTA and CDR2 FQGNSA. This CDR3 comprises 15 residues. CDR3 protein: CASSIAGVSYNEQFF. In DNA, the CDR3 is TGTGCCAGCAGCATAGCGGGAGTGTCCTACAATGAGCAGTTCTTC.

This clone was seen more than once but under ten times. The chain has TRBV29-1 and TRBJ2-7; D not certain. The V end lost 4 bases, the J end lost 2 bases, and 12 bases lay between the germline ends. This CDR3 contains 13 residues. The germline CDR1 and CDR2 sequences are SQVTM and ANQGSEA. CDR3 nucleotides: TGCAGCGTTGGACCGGGCTCAGCCTACGAGCAGTACTTC. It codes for CSVGPGSAYEQYF.

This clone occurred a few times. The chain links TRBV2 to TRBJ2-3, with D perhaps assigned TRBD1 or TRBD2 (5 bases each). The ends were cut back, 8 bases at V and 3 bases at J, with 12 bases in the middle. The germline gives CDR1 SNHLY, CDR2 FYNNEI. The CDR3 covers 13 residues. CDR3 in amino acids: CASVRDGTDTQYF. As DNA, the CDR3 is TGTGCCAGCGTTAGGGACGGGACAGATACGCAGTATTTT.

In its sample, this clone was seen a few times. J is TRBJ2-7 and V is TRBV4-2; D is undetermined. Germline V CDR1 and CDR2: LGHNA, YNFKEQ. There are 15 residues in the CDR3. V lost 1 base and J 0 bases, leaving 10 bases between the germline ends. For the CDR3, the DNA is TGTGCCAGCAGCCAAGGCCTAGTAAACTCCTACGAGCAGTACTTC. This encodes CASSQGLVNSYEQYF.

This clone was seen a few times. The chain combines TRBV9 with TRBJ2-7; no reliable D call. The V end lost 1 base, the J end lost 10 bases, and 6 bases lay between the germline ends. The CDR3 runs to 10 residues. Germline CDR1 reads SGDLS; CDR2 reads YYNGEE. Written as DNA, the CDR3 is TGTGCCAGCAGCGTATGGAATCAGTACTTC. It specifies CASSVWNQYF.

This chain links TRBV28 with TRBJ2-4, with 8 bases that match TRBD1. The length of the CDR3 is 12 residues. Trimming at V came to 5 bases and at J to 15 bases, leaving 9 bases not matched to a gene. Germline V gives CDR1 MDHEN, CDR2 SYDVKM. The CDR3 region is CASSRGQGDWYF. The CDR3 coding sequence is TGTGCCAGCAGTAGAGGACAGGGTGATTGGTACTTC.

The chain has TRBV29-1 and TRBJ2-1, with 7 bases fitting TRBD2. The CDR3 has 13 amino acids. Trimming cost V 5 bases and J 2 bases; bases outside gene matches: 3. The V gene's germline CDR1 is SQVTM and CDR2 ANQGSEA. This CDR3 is CSVTGGPYNEQFF. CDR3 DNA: TGCAGCGTTACGGGAGGCCCCTACAATGAGCAGTTCTTC.

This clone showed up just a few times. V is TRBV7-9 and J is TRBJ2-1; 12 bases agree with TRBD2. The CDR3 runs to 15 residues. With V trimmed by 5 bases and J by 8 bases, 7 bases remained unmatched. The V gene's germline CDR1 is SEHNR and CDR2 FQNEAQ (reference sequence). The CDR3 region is CASSPRTSGIDEQFF. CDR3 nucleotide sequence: TGTGCCAGCAGCCCCCGGACTAGCGGGATCGATGAGCAGTTCTTC.

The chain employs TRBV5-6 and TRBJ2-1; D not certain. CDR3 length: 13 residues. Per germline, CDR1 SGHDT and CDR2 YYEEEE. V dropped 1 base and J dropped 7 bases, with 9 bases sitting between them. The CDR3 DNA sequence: TGTGCCAGCAGCTTGAGAATAGTTAATGAGCAGTTCTTC. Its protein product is CASSLRIVNEQFF.

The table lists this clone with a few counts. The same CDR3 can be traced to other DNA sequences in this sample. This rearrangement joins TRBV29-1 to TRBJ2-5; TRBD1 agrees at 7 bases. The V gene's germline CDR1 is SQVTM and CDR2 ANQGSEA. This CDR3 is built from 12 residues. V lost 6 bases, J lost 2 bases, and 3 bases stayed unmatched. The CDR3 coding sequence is TGCAGCGTCGCCAGGGGGCAAGAGACCCAGTACTTC. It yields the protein CSVARGQETQYF.

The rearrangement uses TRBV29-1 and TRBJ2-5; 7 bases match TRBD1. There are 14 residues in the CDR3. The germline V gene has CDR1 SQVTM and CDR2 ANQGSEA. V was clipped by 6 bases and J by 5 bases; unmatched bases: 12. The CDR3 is CSVFDTGVRETQYF. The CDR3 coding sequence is TGCAGCGTGTTCGATACAGGGGTGAGGGAGACCCAGTACTTC.

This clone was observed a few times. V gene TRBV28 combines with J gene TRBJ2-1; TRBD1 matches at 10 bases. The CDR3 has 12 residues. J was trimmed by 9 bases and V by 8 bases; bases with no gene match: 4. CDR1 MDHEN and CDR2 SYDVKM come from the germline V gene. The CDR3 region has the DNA TGTGCCAGCGGGACAGGGGTGGGTGAGCAGTTCTTC. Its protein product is CASGTGVGEQFF.

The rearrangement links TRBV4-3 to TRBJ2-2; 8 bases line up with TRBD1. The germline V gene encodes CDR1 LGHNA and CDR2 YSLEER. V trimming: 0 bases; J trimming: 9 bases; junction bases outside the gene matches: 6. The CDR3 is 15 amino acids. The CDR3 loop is CASSQDLAGGRELFF. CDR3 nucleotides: TGCGCCAGCAGCCAAGATCTTGCAGGGGGCCGGGAGCTGTTTTTT.

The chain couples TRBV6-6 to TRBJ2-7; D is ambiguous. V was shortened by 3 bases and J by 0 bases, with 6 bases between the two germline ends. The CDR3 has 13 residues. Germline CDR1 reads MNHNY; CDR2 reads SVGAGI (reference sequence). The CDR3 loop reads CASSYQVSYEQYF. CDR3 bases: TGTGCCAGCAGTTATCAGGTCTCCTACGAGCAGTACTTC.

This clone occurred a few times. The CDR3 sequence is CASSQREFYNEQFF. For the CDR3, the DNA is TGTGCCAGCAGCCAGCGGGAGTTCTACAATGAGCAGTTCTTC. The gene calls are TRBV7-9 and TRBJ2-1; 8 nucleotides align to TRBD2. The CDR3 runs 14 residues. In germline, CDR1 is SEHNR, CDR2 FQNEAQ (reference sequence). Germline trimming cut 5 bases from V and 3 bases from J; bases unmatched to any gene: 3.

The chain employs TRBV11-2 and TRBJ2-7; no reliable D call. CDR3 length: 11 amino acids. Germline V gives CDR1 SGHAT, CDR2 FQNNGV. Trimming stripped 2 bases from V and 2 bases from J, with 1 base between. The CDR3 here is CASSLTYEQYF. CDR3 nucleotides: TGTGCCAGCAGCTTAACCTACGAGCAGTACTTC.

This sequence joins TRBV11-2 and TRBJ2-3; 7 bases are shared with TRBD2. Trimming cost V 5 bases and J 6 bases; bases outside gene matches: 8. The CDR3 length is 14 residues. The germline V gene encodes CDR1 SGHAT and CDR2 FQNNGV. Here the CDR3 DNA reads TGTGCCAGCAGCCCTACCTCGGGAGGCGATACGCAGTATTTT. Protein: CASSPTSGGDTQYF. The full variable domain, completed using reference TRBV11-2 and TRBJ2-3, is EAGVAQSPRYKIIEKRQSVAFWCNPISGHATLYWYQQILGQGPKLLIQFQNNGVVDDSQLPKDRFSAERLKGVDSTLKIQPAKLEDSAVYLCASSPTSGGDTQYFGPGTRLTVL.

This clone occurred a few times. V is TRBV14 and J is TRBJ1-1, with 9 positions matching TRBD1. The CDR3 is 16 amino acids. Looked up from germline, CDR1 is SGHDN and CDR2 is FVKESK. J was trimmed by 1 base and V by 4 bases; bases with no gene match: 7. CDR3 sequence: CASSLLPGQGNTEAFF. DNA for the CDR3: TGTGCCAGCAGCCTTCTACCGGGACAGGGGAACACTGAAGCTTTCTTT.

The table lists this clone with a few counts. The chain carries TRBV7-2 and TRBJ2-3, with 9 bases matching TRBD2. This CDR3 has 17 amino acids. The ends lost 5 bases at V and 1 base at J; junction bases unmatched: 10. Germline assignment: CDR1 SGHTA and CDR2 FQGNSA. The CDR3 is CASSRRLAGPRTDTQYF. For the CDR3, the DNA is TGTGCCAGCAGCCGGCGGCTAGCGGGACCCCGCACAGATACGCAGTATTTT.

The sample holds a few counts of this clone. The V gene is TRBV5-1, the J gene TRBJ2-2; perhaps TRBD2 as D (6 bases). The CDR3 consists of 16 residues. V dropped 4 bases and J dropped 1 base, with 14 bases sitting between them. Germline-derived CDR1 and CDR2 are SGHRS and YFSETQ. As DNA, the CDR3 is TGCGCCAGCAGCCAAACTAGCCTATGGAACACCGGGGAGCTGTTTTTT. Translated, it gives CASSQTSLWNTGELFF.

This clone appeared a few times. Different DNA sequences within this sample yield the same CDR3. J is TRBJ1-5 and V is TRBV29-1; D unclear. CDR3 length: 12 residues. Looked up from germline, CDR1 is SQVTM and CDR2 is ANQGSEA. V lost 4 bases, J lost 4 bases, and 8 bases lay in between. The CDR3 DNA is TGCAGCGTTGGTCAGACAAATCAGCCCCAGCATTTT. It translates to CSVGQTNQPQHF.